What follows is one T cell receptor (beta chain) and its context. Antigen unknown. The data stem from a study of beta chain features in type 1 diabetes. Study results and limitations: In every one of the four CD4+ subsets, TCRB CDR3s were moderately but significantly shorter in Type 1 diabetes patients.

The investigators reverse transcribed all of the isolated RNA, so they sequenced expressed TCRB transcripts. Assay used: immunoSEQ multiplex PCR; TCRdb lists only in-frame clones, some missing. In the table there are around 250,000 clones, roughly two thirds of which are singletons. The length of the CDR3 is 14 residues. Losses at the gene ends were 0 bases for V and 7 bases for J; bases not matched to a gene: 3. Germline V CDR1 and CDR2: MGHDK, SYGVNS. The chain carries TRBV25-1 and TRBJ2-1, with 7 bases lining up with TRBD2. The specimen sequenced was naive CD4+ T cells from blood. This sequence was found in a man aged 25-40 years in good health. The CDR3 spells CASSEYGGRNEQFF. The CDR3 DNA is TGTGCCAGCAGTGAATACGGGGGGAGGAATGAGCAGTTCTTC.